This T cell receptor beta chain was obtained from a study of tissue T cells after allogeneic stem cell transplantation (dated by TCRdb to 2021 to 2024). For the study in its entirety: Using research autopsies of patients with and without GVHD, plus mouse models of GVHD, the study profiled TCR beta repertoires across many tissues. The human arm was a prospective observational study without blinding or randomization. Study-wide conclusions, independent of this receptor: In both patients and mice, T cells from blood and spleen covered only a limited part of the TCR repertoire found in tissues. The patient cohort was small and varied clinically, and sampling depth was recognized as a limitation. Within patients, how anatomically similar tissues were was a major factor shaping TCR repertoire composition, regardless of disease or transplant status. Which tissue TCRs were alloreactive or antigen-specific was not determined in the study, and some clones might have been persisting host cells. Few T cell clones were found to be shared across patients, but shared repertoire signatures across patients were revealed in a tissue-specific fashion by motif-based clustering.

Sample time point, as interpreted from the label and publication: mouse harvest day 7 after allogeneic transplant. Each mouse graft consisted of 10^7 T-cell-depleted bone marrow cells plus 10^6 splenic CD5+ T cells and was given by tail vein injection. Mouse GVHD was modeled in a major MHC-mismatch B6 (H2b) into BALB/c (H2d) model, with tissues profiled at day 7 or 14. On day 7 or 14 post-transplant, mouse tissues and retro-orbital blood were harvested with separate sterile tools for each animal, and livers were flushed beforehand. Before genomic DNA was isolated with the DNeasy Blood & Tissue Kit, mouse tissues were minced with razor blades in buffered saline. The library was obtained by the immunoSEQ multiplex PCR assay. Adaptive Biotechnologies performed the TCRbeta CDR3 sequencing at survey depth and reported CDR3 sequences, V/J genes, productive frequency and template counts. Amplification of TCR beta CDR3 regions was performed from genomic DNA rather than from RNA. Concerning the study's data processing: Pairwise repertoire overlap between tissues was quantified with Jensen-Shannon divergence, where 1 means complete divergence and 0 identical. Tissues were grouped by single-linkage agglomerative hierarchical clustering of pairwise JSD values, and the clustering results were shown as dendrograms. GLIPH2 was run on all patient samples with simulation_depth 1000, kmer_min_depth 3 and cdr3_length_cutoff 8, and groups with more than two unique CDR3s were retained. A standardized tissue-overlap score extrapolated Jaccard GLIPH-group overlap across patients to a standard repertoire size of 1000 clones. Associations of diversity with clinical or experimental variables used linear mixed-effect models with tissue fixed effects and individual random effects. Entries here come from immuneACCESS through TCRdb and include only in-frame sequences with V and J called. Some clones fail to appear in such tables; in the studies checked, an unresolved V gene covers under half of the shortfall, and the cause of the remainder is unknown. The DNA gave D and trimming, while V, J and clone size come from that table. The sample table holds thousands of clones, of which around 48% were seen once. The ten largest account for 7.1% of the sample.

V lost 1 base and J lost 4 bases; the stretch between them is 7 bases long. Inclusive of the bounding cysteine and phenylalanine, the CDR3 is 14 residues long. Sequencing covers 39 bases of the CDR3, shown here with the frame starting at base 1. CDR1 and CDR2 are read off the germline V gene (reference sequence) as LGHNA and YNLKQL. Details on this clone: Its recognized antigen is unknown. The species here is mouse, which means the gene names and germline sequences are mouse ones. The observed sequence ends 1 residue before the CDR3 terminus, with the missing tail filled in from the germline J gene.

The chain employs TRBV5 and TRBJ1-4; confidence is insufficient to name the D gene. The sequencing sample was made of gut tissue. The receptor was isolated from a female BALB/c mouse given C57BL/6 T cells with graft-versus-host disease after an allogeneic hematopoietic cell transplant. The CDR3 protein: CASSQVTVNERLFF. CDR3 bases read: TGTGCCAGCAGCCAAGTTACAGTCAACGAAAGATTATTT.